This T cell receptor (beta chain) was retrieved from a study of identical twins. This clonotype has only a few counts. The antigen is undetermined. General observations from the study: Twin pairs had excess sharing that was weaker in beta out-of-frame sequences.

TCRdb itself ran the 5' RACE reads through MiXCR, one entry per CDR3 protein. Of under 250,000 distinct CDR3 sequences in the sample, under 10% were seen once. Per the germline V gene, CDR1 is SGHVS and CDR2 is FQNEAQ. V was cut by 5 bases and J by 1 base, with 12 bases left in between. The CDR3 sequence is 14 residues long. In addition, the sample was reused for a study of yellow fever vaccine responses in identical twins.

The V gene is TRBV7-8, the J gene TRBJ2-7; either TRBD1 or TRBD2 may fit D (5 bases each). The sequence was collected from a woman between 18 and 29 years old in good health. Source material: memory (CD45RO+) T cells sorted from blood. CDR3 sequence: CASSVGAASYEQYF. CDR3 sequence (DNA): TGTGCCAGCAGCGTCGGGGCAGCATCCTACGAGCAGTACTTC.